A selection of T cell receptor beta chains follows, all from one sample in a study of shared clonotypes between healthy human individuals. Some clones are missing from TCRdb's copy, which holds only in-frame ones; the method was immunoSEQ multiplex PCR. The table records 490,000 or so clones, about three quarters of them present only once. Sequenced: PBMCs. These receptors were obtained from a woman aged 40 to 49 in good health. Some clones in this sample may be carry-over from other donors' samples. Both conserved end residues are part of each CDR3. D genes are given only for firm matches. Size is stated for part of the rows, as once, few or many counts, or as a class when the clone is expanded.

clone size,J gene,D gene,V gene,CDR3 protein
.,TRBJ1-1,.,TRBV4-3,CASSQEVAGTKMNTEAFF
.,TRBJ2-7,TRBD1,TRBV29-1,CSVGQGIAYEQYF
.,TRBJ1-5,.,TRBV5-3,CARRNRRCGYSNQPQHF
.,TRBJ2-2,.,TRBV7-3,CASSLSWNGELFF
.,TRBJ2-7,TRBD2,TRBV2,CASSGLAAYEQYF
.,TRBJ2-4,.,TRBV27,CASSPKARTERQFKNIQYF
.,TRBJ2-3,.,TRBV4-2,CASSRPGLDTQYF
.,TRBJ2-7,TRBD2,TRBV11-2,CASSFSGGGVYEQYF
few,TRBJ2-7,.,TRBV7-6,CASSSQPYEQYF
.,TRBJ2-7,TRBD2,TRBV4-2,CASSQGLAGDEQYF
.,TRBJ2-7,TRBD2,TRBV11-3,CASSLDSGNYYEQYF
.,TRBJ2-1,TRBD1,TRBV18,CASSPGTVNNEQFF
once,TRBJ2-7,.,TRBV4-2,CASSQSPQDPEQYF
.,TRBJ2-1,.,TRBV19,CASSTSKWNEQFF
.,TRBJ2-1,TRBD2,TRBV27,CASRPGLAGGYNEQFF
.,TRBJ2-1,TRBD2,TRBV5-1,CASSLTSGSNEQFF
.,TRBJ1-1,.,TRBV7-9,CASSQDFTSDEAFF
few,TRBJ1-5,.,TRBV19,CASSTQDNQPQHF
.,TRBJ1-5,.,TRBV2,CASSASRGSNQPQHF
.,TRBJ2-1,.,TRBV5-1,CASSLGTAHNEQFF
.,TRBJ1-2,TRBD1,TRBV5-1,CASSLGDRDRGSYTF
.,TRBJ2-7,.,TRBV25-1,CASSVGTQIYEQYF
few,TRBJ2-5,.,TRBV2,CASRAGILETQYF
many,TRBJ2-7,.,TRBV4-1,CASSQGSAYEQYF
once,TRBJ2-7,.,TRBV7-3,CASSLYHRPQPGDMDYEQYF
once,TRBJ1-1,TRBD1,TRBV5-4,CASRQGENTEAFF
.,TRBJ2-7,.,TRBV6-5,CASSYSRDYEQYF
.,TRBJ1-1,TRBD1,TRBV7-2,CIWGGPGQGTEAFF
.,TRBJ1-2,.,TRBV28,CASSIAAETYGYTF
few,TRBJ2-5,TRBD2,TRBV7-8,CASSLGVGGRETQYF
many,TRBJ2-3,.,TRBV6-4,CASSERASTDTQYF
.,.,TRBD2,TRBV30,CAWSVLAGGKVGEQYF
few,TRBJ2-1,TRBD1,TRBV30,CAWLGTGDWGYNEQFF
.,TRBJ1-2,TRBD1,TRBV27,CASSSRDRRDGYTF
.,TRBJ2-7,.,TRBV6-1,CASSEASAGPSEQYF
.,TRBJ2-1,.,TRBV5-6,CASSSGLSSYNEQFF
many,TRBJ1-1,.,TRBV28,CASRPYGGGNTEAFF
.,TRBJ1-1,.,TRBV19,CASSRRQPQSEAFF
.,TRBJ1-2,TRBD1,TRBV2,CASSDQQGAVGYTF
.,TRBJ2-2,.,TRBV18,CASSPVVTGELFF
.,TRBJ2-2,.,TRBV15,CATSKGNTGELFF
once,TRBJ2-7,.,TRBV21-1,CASRGYEQYF
many,TRBJ2-1,TRBD2,TRBV6-4,CASSRLAGEGNEQFF
.,TRBJ2-7,.,TRBV7-9,CASSLGGSLEQYF
.,TRBJ1-5,TRBD1,TRBV19,CASSAGGGQPQHF
.,TRBJ2-3,.,TRBV29-1,CSVEVWANTQYF
.,TRBJ2-1,TRBD2,TRBV28,CASSRYRAGGDEQFF
few,TRBJ1-5,.,TRBV7-6,CASSPDGTLQPQHF
.,TRBJ1-6,TRBD1,TRBV4-1,CASSPDRVNSPLHF
.,TRBJ1-1,.,TRBV6-1,CASSEGGGHTEAFF
.,TRBJ2-1,TRBD2,TRBV6-4,CASSPLADFSYNEQFF
.,TRBJ2-7,.,TRBV6-1,CASNRYYEQYF
many,TRBJ2-5,TRBD2,TRBV6-6,CASSSGLAGEETQYF
.,TRBJ2-1,TRBD1,TRBV29-1,CSVTDRGRNYNEQFF